This T cell receptor beta chain stems from a study of Ad26.COV2.S vaccination and SARS-CoV-2 variants. Overall study: Donor joined the COV1001 Ad26.COV2.S trial arm. Donor got 5x10^10 or 1x10^11 viral particles of Ad26.COV2.S.

Study-wide results and caveats: Relative to placebo recipients, vaccine recipients exhibited elevated spike-specific TCR breadth. Total T cell responses, in the TCR breadth and depth analyses, may have been underestimated.

The treatment here: some 19 received Ad26.COV2.S at low or high dose, single or two shots; 5 received placebo; per-sample allocation not given. Specimen acquisition occurred on day 63 following the initial vaccine or placebo injection. Sequencing used immunoSEQ multiplex PCR; TCRdb keeps in-frame clones, though not all of them. The sample yields roughly 700,000 clones, 70% to 90% seen once. Remarks on this clone: Its matching antigen is unknown.

Germline CDR1 and CDR2: ENHRY and SYGVKD. Trimming removed 3 bases from V and 2 bases from J, with 9 bases in between. The CDR3 is made up of 14 amino acids. The sequence came from a person aged 18 to 59 who received the Ad26.COV2.S COVID-19 vaccine or a placebo. The chain employs TRBV10-3 and TRBJ2-3; D call uncertain. Material: peripheral blood, obtained in a trial of Ad26.COV2.S vaccine versus placebo. This CDR3 is CAISDGFNTDTQYF. The CDR3, as DNA: TGTGCCATCAGTGACGGGTTTAACACAGATACGCAGTATTTT.